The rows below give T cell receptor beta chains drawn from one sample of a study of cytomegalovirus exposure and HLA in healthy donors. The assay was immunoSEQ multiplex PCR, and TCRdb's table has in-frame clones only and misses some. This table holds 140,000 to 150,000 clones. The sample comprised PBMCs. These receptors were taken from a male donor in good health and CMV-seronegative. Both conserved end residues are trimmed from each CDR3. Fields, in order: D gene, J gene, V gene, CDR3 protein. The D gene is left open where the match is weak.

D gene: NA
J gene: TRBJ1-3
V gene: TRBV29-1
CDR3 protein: SHLGVSGNTIY

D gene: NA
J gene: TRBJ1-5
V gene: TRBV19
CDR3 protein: ASRISGGSNQPQH

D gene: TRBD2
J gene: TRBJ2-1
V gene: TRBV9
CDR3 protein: ASSVGLAYEQF

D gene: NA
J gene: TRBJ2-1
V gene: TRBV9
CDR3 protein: ASSERGGVYNEQF

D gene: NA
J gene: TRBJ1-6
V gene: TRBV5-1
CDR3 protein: ASSLDQGNSPLH

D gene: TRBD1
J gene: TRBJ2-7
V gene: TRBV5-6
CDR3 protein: ASSIPGQGSYEQY

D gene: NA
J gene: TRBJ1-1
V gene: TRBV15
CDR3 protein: ATSGQGGGTEAF

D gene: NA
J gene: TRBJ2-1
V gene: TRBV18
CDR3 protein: ASSPQRASPHNEQF

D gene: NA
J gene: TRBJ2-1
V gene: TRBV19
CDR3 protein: ASSQLGGGLGEQF

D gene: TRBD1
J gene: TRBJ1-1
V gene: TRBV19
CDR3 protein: ASTRGVTEAF

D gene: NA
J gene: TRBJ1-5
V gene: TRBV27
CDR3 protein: ASSFFSNQPQH

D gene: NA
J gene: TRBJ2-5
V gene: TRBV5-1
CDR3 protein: ASSLGQGGNVETQY

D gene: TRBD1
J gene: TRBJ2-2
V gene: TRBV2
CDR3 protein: ASKRPGGTLNTGELF

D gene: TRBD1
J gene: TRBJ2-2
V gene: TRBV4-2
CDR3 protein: ASSQPDRDTGELF

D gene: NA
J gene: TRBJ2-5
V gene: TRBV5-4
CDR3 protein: ASSSGGLGETQY

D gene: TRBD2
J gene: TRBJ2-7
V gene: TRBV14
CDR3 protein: ASSLTRTSGRSYEQY